This passage covers 5 T cell receptor beta chains from one sample sequenced in a study of response to subunit inactivated influenza vaccine (dated by TCRdb to between 2017 and 2018). Libraries came from RT-PCR. TCRdb records Illumina HiSeq 2500 as the sequencer. TCRdb passed the public sequencing reads through fastp at Q25 and MiXCR, retaining productive beta sequences. Each entry merges the rows of one CDR3 protein and shows their most common DNA and genes. This sample lists about 800,000 distinct CDR3 sequences; 21% were detected once. The top ten hold roughly 10% of the sample. The specimen comprised PBMCs from blood, sampled more than 4 days after vaccination. The receptors here all came from a man aged 50-59 years who received an inactivated influenza vaccine. Donor details come from another sample of the same person, matched by shared clones.

This clonotype was counted many times. This chain connects TRBV20-1 to TRBJ1-1; 8 bases line up with TRBD1. Trimming removed 1 base from V and 11 bases from J; junction bases left unmatched: 9. The CDR3 length is 13 residues. The germline V gene has CDR1 DFQATT and CDR2 SNEGSKA (reference sequence). In DNA, the CDR3 is TGCAGTGCTAGAGCGACAGGGGAAACCACGGCTTTCTTT. Its protein product is CSARATGETTAFF.

The chain uses TRBV12-3 or TRBV12-4 and TRBJ1-2; TRBD1 matches 12 bases. V lost 2 bases and J lost 4; bases outside the gene matches: 2. The CDR3 sequence is 15 residues long. CDR3 DNA: TGTGCCAGCAGTTTAAGGGACAGGGGGCCCTATGGCTACACCTTC. Translated: CASSLRDRGPYGYTF.

The rearrangement joins TRBV3-1 to TRBJ2-3; the match to TRBD2 covers 11 bases. After removal of 4 bases from V and 0 bases from J, the junction contained 12 bases not matched to a gene. The CDR3 spans 19 residues. Germline V gives CDR1 LGHDT, CDR2 YNNKEL (reference sequence). The CDR3 loop is CASSLIGTSGRGSTDTQYF. Written as DNA, the CDR3 is TGTGCCAGCAGCCTTATTGGGACTAGCGGAAGAGGTAGCACAGATACGCAGTATTTT.

This clonotype was found many times. This sequence joins TRBV9 and TRBJ2-5; D ambiguous. CDR3 size: 13 residues. Per germline, CDR1 SGDLS and CDR2 YYNGEE. The V end was cut by 3 bases, the J end by 5 bases, with 11 bases between. The CDR3 is CASSAEYRETQYF. In DNA, the CDR3 is TGTGCCAGCAGCGCCGAGTACCGGGAGACCCAGTACTTC.

This clonotype showed up just a few times. V and J are TRBV20-1 and TRBJ1-3; no clear D gene. Trimming left V 5 bases short and J 0 bases short, with 8 bases between. Germline V lookup: CDR1 DFQATT, CDR2 SNEGSKA (reference sequence). The CDR3 consists of 13 residues. CDR3 sequence: CSAPGNSGNTIYF. CDR3 DNA sequence: TGCAGTGCTCCGGGGAACTCTGGAAACACCATATATTTT.